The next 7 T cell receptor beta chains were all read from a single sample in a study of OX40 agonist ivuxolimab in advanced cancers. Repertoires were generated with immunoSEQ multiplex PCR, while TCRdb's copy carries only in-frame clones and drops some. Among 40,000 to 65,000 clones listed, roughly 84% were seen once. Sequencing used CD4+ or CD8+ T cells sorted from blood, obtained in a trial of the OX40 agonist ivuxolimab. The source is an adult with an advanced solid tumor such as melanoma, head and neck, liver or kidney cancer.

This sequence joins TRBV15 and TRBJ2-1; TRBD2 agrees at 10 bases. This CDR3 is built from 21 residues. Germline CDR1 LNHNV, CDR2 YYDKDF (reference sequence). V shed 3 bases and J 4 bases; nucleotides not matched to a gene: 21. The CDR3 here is CATSRDTPAASGRLLYNEQFF. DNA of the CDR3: TGTGCCACCAGCAGGGACACCCCCGCGGCTAGCGGGAGATTATTGTACAATGAGCAGTTCTTC.

DNA of the CDR3: TGTGCCAGCGGGCCCGGGGCTAGCGGGGACCGCACAGATACGCAGTATTTT. This translates into CASGPGASGDRTDTQYF. V and J are TRBV28 and TRBJ2-3; the match to TRBD2 covers 9 bases. V lost 8 bases and J lost 1; bases outside the gene matches: 13. This CDR3 region has 17 residues. The germline gives CDR1 MDHEN, CDR2 SYDVKM.

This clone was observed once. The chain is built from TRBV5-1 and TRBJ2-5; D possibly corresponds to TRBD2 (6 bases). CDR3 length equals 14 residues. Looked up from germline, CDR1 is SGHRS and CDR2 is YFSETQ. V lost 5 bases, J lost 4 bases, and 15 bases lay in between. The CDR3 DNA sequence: TGCGCCAGCAGTAGCGGAGTGCCTCCAGAGACCCAGTACTTC. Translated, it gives CASSSGVPPETQYF.

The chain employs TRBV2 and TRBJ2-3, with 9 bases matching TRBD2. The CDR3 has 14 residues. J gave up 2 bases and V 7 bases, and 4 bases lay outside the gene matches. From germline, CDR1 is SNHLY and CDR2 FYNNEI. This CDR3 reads CASNLAGFTDTQYF. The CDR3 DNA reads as TGTGCCAGCAATCTAGCGGGGTTCACAGATACGCAGTATTTT. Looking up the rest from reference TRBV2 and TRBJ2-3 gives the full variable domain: EPEVTQTPSHQVTQMGQEVILRCVPISNHLYFYWYRQILGQKVEFLVSFYNNEISEKSEIFDDQFSVERPDGSNFTLKIRSTKLEDSAMYFCASNLAGFTDTQYFGPGTRLTVL.

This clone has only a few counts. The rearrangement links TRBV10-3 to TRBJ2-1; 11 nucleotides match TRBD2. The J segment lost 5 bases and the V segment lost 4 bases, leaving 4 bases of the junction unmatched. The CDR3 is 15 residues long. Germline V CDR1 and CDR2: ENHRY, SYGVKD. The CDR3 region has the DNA TGTGCCATCAGTGGGCTAGCGGGAGGAAACAATGAGCAGTTCTTC. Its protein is CAISGLAGGNNEQFF.

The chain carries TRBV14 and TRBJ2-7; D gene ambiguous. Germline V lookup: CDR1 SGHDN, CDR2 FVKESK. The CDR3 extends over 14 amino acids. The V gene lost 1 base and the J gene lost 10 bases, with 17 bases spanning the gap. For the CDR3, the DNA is TGTGCCAGCAGCCAAGCTTTTGCCGGTGGGGAACAGTACTTC. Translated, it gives CASSQAFAGGEQYF. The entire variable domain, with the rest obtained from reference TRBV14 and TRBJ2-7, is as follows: EAGVTQFPSHSVIEKGQTVTLRCDPISGHDNLYWYRRVMGKEIKFLLHFVKESKQDESGMPNNRFLAERTGGTYSTLKVQPAELEDSGVYFCASSQAFAGGEQYFGPGTRLTVT.

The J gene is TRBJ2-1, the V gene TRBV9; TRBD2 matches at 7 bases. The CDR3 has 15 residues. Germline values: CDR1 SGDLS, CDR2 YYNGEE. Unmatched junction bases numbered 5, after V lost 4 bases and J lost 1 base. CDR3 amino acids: CASSPREKSYNEQFF. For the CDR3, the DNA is TGTGCCAGCAGCCCGCGGGAGAAGTCCTACAATGAGCAGTTCTTC. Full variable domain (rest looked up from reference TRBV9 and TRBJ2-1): DSGVTQTPKHLITATGQRVTLRCSPRSGDLSVYWYQQSLDQGLQFLIQYYNGEERAKGNILERFSAQQFPDLHSELNLSSLELGDSALYFCASSPREKSYNEQFFGPGTRLTVL.